This T cell receptor (beta chain) originates from a study of spatial heterogeneity in lung cancer. Overall study context: Sequence detection consistently recorded a greater number of beta-chain than alpha-chain sequences.

This clonotype was counted a few times. Regarding time point: sample taken at primary tumor resection. TCRdb reanalysed the 5' RACE reads using MiXCR and keeps one entry per CDR3 protein. Of fewer than 40,000 distinct CDR3 sequences detected, 6.5% to 9.5% appear once; the ten largest clones hold around 30%. This TCR came from a male donor with early-stage non-small cell lung cancer. This specimen was PBMCs, taken at surgery.

CDR3 in amino acids: CASSTQAGQETQYF. The CDR3 bases are TGTGCCAGCAGTACTCAAGCGGGGCAAGAGACCCAGTACTTC. This sequence joins TRBV2 and TRBJ2-5, with 7 bases matching TRBD2. Germline CDR1 is SNHLY and CDR2 is FYNNEI. V was clipped by 5 bases and J by 2 bases; unmatched bases: 5. The length of the CDR3 is 14 residues.